This TCR beta chain was retrieved from a study of blood T cell repertoires in COVID-19. Study details: The United States, Italy and Spain supplied acute and convalescent COVID-19 samples. T cells, B-cell-depleted T cells, or PBMCs provided the cDNA or gDNA that served as material.

Germline assignment: CDR1 SGHAT and CDR2 FQNNGV. The CDR3 totals 19 residues. V lost 2 bases, J lost 6 bases, and 16 bases stayed unmatched. Recruitment covered about two dozen US areas and drew participants whose ages spanned roughly 18 to 89 years. In the original workflow: Estimation of nucleated cell counts was performed using reference gene primer amplification. The data were produced by immunoSEQ multiplex PCR, yet TCRdb's version contains in-frame clones alone and is incomplete. The V and J calls and clone size were taken over from that table, and D and trimming were inferred from the DNA. Among 140,000 or so clones, about four fifths were seen once, and the ten largest hold 3% to 3.5%.

The V call is TRBV11-2, the J call TRBJ2-1; 10 nucleotides align to TRBD2. The source of this sequence is a woman between 45 and 65 years old with acute COVID-19. The sequenced sample was PBMCs or T cells enriched from blood (not recorded which). CDR3 nucleotides: TGTGCCAGCAGCTTATTCGAAGTGGGAACTAGCGGGGAATTCAATGAGCAGTTCTTC. Amino acids: CASSLFEVGTSGEFNEQFF.